Presented here are 26 T cell receptor beta chains from one specimen sequenced in a study of OX40 agonist ivuxolimab in advanced cancers. The table came from immunoSEQ multiplex PCR; TCRdb's copy has only in-frame clones and leaves some out. The repertoire includes around 74,000 clones, less than 90% of them detected once, and 0.5% to 0.85% sits in the top ten. The material sequenced was CD4+ or CD8+ T cells sorted from blood, taken in a trial of the OX40 agonist ivuxolimab. Receptors originate from an adult with an advanced solid tumor such as melanoma, head and neck, liver or kidney cancer.

CDR3 DNA sequence: TGCAGCGTTGTACCCGGACACCTCAACACCGGGGAGCTGTTTTTT. As protein: CSVVPGHLNTGELFF. The rearrangement joins TRBV29-1 to TRBJ2-2; the D gene is possibly TRBD1 (5 bases). Germline assignment: CDR1 SQVTM and CDR2 ANQGSEA. V lost 4 bases and J lost 2, with 14 bases in between. The CDR3 extends over 15 amino acids.

The V call is TRBV18, the J call TRBJ1-1; D ambiguous. V was shortened by 6 bases and J by 1 base, with 15 bases between the two germline ends. The CDR3 totals 15 residues. CDR1 KGHSH and CDR2 LQKENI come from the germline V gene. The CDR3 DNA sequence: TGTGCCAGCTCCGCCCACTCCGAAGGGAACACTGAAGCTTTCTTT. The encoded protein is CASSAHSEGNTEAFF.

This clone turned up a few times. The chain combines TRBV19 with TRBJ1-3, with D possibly TRBD1 on 5 matching bases. The V gene lost 10 bases and the J gene lost 0 bases, with 16 bases spanning the gap. This CDR3 region has 15 residues. CDR1 LNHDA and CDR2 SQIVND come from the germline V gene (reference sequence). CDR3 sequence reads: CATRDGTNSGNTIYF. The CDR3 region has the DNA TGTGCCACAAGGGACGGAACAAACTCTGGAAACACCATATATTTT.

V is TRBV4-1 and J is TRBJ1-1, with 7 bases fitting TRBD1. Losses at the gene ends were 5 bases for V and 10 bases for J; bases not matched to a gene: 19. The CDR3 has 16 residues. Per germline, CDR1 MGHRA and CDR2 YSYEKL. CDR3 sequence (DNA): TGCGCCAGCAGCACTTCATCGAGGCCCCGGTCAGGGGGAGCTTTCTTT. Its protein product is CASSTSSRPRSGGAFF.

This chain joins TRBV15 and TRBJ1-5; no definite D call. Germline-derived CDR1 and CDR2 are LNHNV and YYDKDF (reference sequence). The CDR3 has 14 residues. Trimming took off 0 bases at V and 2 bases at J, with 5 bases between the two ends. DNA of the CDR3: TGTGCCACCAGCAGAGAAATAGGCAATCAGCCCCAGCATTTT. Its translation: CATSREIGNQPQHF. The variable domain in full, with the rest retrieved from reference TRBV15 and TRBJ1-5, is DAMVIQNPRYQVTQFGKPVTLSCSQTLNHNVMYWYQQKSSQAPKLLFHYYDKDFNNEADTPDNFQSRRPNTSFCFLDIRSPGLGDTAMYLCATSREIGNQPQHFGDGTRLSIL.

This chain uses TRBV30 with TRBJ1-4; D is ambiguous. V was cut by 3 bases and J by 4 bases, with 15 bases left in between. The V gene's germline CDR1 is GTSNPN and CDR2 SVGIG (reference sequence). CDR3 length equals 15 residues. Written as DNA, the CDR3 is TGTGCCTGGAGAGAGGTCGCAGGTTTTAATGAAAAACTGTTTTTT. Translation gives CAWREVAGFNEKLFF.

The chain uses TRBV7-3 and TRBJ2-3; TRBD1 might be the D (5 bases). CDR3 length: 17 residues. V was cut by 2 bases and J by 4 bases, with 19 bases left in between. Looked up from germline, CDR1 is SGHTA and CDR2 is FQGTGA. CDR3 in amino acids: CASSLGAGRSWADTQYF. CDR3 bases: TGTGCCAGCAGCTTAGGAGCAGGGCGGAGTTGGGCAGATACGCAGTATTTT.

The chain has TRBV10-3 and TRBJ2-7; 10 bases map to TRBD1. The CDR3 has 14 amino acids. J lost 10 bases, V lost 6 bases, and 12 bases had no gene match. Germline V gene sequence: CDR1 ENHRY, CDR2 SYGVKD. The CDR3 reads CAISLSGQGLSQYF. The CDR3 coding sequence is TGTGCCATCAGCCTTTCGGGACAGGGGTTGAGCCAGTACTTC.

This clone has a single count. V usage is TRBV5-1 and J usage is TRBJ1-1; perhaps TRBD1 as D (6 bases). Germline V gene lookup returns CDR1 SGHRS and CDR2 YFSETQ. Trimming shortened V by 4 bases and J by 1 base, and 17 bases separated the two germline ends. The CDR3 runs 16 residues. The CDR3 loop is CASSLPGQGKNTEAFF. DNA of the CDR3: TGCGCCAGCAGCCTTCCGGGACAAGGTAAGAACACTGAAGCTTTCTTT.

This chain connects TRBV6-5 to TRBJ1-1; D uncertain. This CDR3 has 13 amino acids. Germline loops: CDR1 MNHEY, CDR2 SVGAGI. V was trimmed by 2 bases and J by 1 base, leaving 5 bases between them. The DNA of the CDR3 is TGTGCCAGCAGTTACCGGCAGAACACTGAAGCTTTCTTT. This translates into CASSYRQNTEAFF.

The rearrangement links TRBV5-1 to TRBJ2-5; 7 bases agree with TRBD1. The CDR3 sequence is 14 residues long. Germline-derived CDR1 and CDR2 are SGHRS and YFSETQ. Trimming removed 2 bases from V and 4 bases from J; junction bases left unmatched: 5. Here the CDR3 reads CASSLKGQLETQYF. The CDR3 DNA is TGCGCCAGCAGCTTAAAGGGACAGCTAGAGACCCAGTACTTC. Drawing the rest from reference TRBV5-1 and TRBJ2-5, the complete variable domain is KAGVTQTPRYLIKTRGQQVTLSCSPISGHRSVSWYQQTPGQGLQFLFEYFSETQRNKGNFPGRFSGRQFSNSRSEMNVSTLELGDSALYLCASSLKGQLETQYFGPGTRLLVL.

The rearrangement joins TRBV7-9 to TRBJ2-7, with D possibly TRBD1 on 5 matching bases. The CDR3 extends over 14 amino acids. Germline lookup yields CDR1 SEHNR and CDR2 FQNEAQ (reference sequence). Trimming removed 4 bases from V and 2 bases from J, with 12 bases in between. DNA for the CDR3: TGTGCCAGCAGCTCCACCACAGGTACCTACGAGCAGTACTTC. This translates into CASSSTTGTYEQYF. The variable domain in full, with the rest retrieved from reference TRBV7-9 and TRBJ2-7, is DTGVSQNPRHKITKRGQNVTFRCDPISEHNRLYWYRQTLGQGPEFLTYFQNEAQLEKSRLLSDRFSAERPKGSFSTLEIQRTEQGDSAMYLCASSSTTGTYEQYFGPGTRLTVT.

This clone has more than one count but fewer than ten. The chain combines TRBV11-1 with TRBJ1-2; no clear D. The CDR3 runs 12 residues. Per the germline V gene, CDR1 is SGHAT and CDR2 is FQDESV (reference sequence). V lost 8 bases to trimming and J lost 8 bases, with 15 bases between them. In DNA, the CDR3 is TGTGCCAGCGCGAACGGGTGGGGAGGCTACACCTTC. This encodes CASANGWGGYTF.

This clone has only a few counts. V usage is TRBV29-1 and J usage is TRBJ1-1; D is undetermined. The germline V gene has CDR1 SQVTM and CDR2 ANQGSEA. Trimming removed 5 bases from V and 4 bases from J, with 14 bases in between. The CDR3 loop spans 13 amino acids. The CDR3 loop is CSVRPGPVTEAFF. The CDR3 DNA reads TGCAGCGTTAGGCCGGGCCCAGTCACTGAAGCTTTCTTT.

V gene TRBV2 combines with J gene TRBJ2-7; TRBD1 matches 8 bases. Germline V gene sequence: CDR1 SNHLY, CDR2 FYNNEI. This CDR3 has 15 residues. V dropped 8 bases and J dropped 0; count of bases not matched to a gene: 9. The CDR3 here is CASVTGTGYSYEQYF. CDR3 bases: TGTGCCAGCGTTACCGGGACAGGCTACTCCTACGAGCAGTACTTC.

The chain is built from TRBV5-6 and TRBJ1-1, with TRBD1 identical over 7 bases. The junction had 5 bases not matched to a gene; V was cut back by 4 bases and J by 5 bases. Germline V lookup: CDR1 SGHDT, CDR2 YYEEEE. CDR3 length: 13 residues. CDR3 coding DNA: TGTGCCAGCAGCCGCGACAGGGTGACTGAAGCTTTCTTT. This sequence encodes CASSRDRVTEAFF.

The rearrangement links TRBV25-1 to TRBJ2-1; 10 bases align to TRBD2. The V segment lost 2 bases and the J segment 7 bases; nucleotides outside the gene matches: 5. The CDR3 consists of 15 residues. Germline V gene data show CDR1 as MGHDK and CDR2 as SYGVNS. The CDR3 spells CASSEETSGWNEQFF. CDR3 nucleotides: TGTGCCAGCAGTGAAGAGACTAGCGGGTGGAATGAGCAGTTCTTC.

This clone was counted between two and nine times. The chain joins TRBV6-9 to TRBJ2-2, with D hard to call. Per germline, CDR1 MNHGY and CDR2 SVAAGI. V lost 8 bases and J 1 base, leaving 14 bases between the germline ends. This CDR3 contains 15 residues. CDR3 nucleotides: TGTGCCAGCGATTGGAGTGTCGAGAACACCGGGGAGCTGTTTTTT. It codes for CASDWSVENTGELFF.

This sequence joins TRBV28 and TRBJ2-5; no firm D call. From germline, CDR1 is MDHEN and CDR2 SYDVKM. V lost 2 bases to trimming and J lost 3 bases, with 10 bases between them. The CDR3 loop spans 14 amino acids. The CDR3, as DNA: TGTGCCAGCAGTTTAATAAGCGCCGAAGAGACCCAGTACTTC. Translated, it gives CASSLISAEETQYF. Together with reference TRBV28 and TRBJ2-5, the CDR3 gives the full variable domain: DVKVTQSSRYLVKRTGEKVFLECVQDMDHENMFWYRQDPGLGLRLIYFSYDVKMKEKGDIPEGYSVSREKKERFSLILESASTNQTSMYLCASSLISAEETQYFGPGTRLLVL.

The chain combines TRBV18 with TRBJ2-3; 8 positions match TRBD2. V dropped 5 bases and J dropped 2; count of bases not matched to a gene: 9. This CDR3 is 16 amino acids long. CDR1 and CDR2 from the germline V gene are KGHSH and LQKENI. CDR3 in DNA: TGTGCCAGCTCAAGTCGAGCGGGGGACCCCACAGATACGCAGTATTTT. Its protein is CASSSRAGDPTDTQYF. Drawing the rest from reference TRBV18 and TRBJ2-3, the complete variable domain is NAGVMQNPRHLVRRRGQEARLRCSPMKGHSHVYWYRQLPEEGLKFMVYLQKENIIDESGMPKERFSAEFPKEGPSILRIQQVVRGDSAAYFCASSSRAGDPTDTQYFGPGTRLTVL.

CDR3 nucleotide sequence: TGCGCCAGCAGCTTCCAACCCGAACAGGGTCTGGGAGAAAAACTGTTTTTT. Residues: CASSFQPEQGLGEKLFF. The chain joins TRBV5-1 to TRBJ1-4; D possibly corresponds to TRBD1 (6 bases). CDR1 is SGHRS and CDR2 is YFSETQ in the germline V gene. This CDR3 has 17 amino acids. V was clipped by 2 bases and J by 8 bases, with 22 bases between them.

The rearrangement links TRBV7-8 to TRBJ1-1, with D tentatively TRBD1 (6 bases). V was shortened by 8 bases and J by 1 base, with 14 bases between the two germline ends. Germline CDR1 reads SGHVS; CDR2 reads FQNEAQ. The CDR3 totals 14 residues. CDR3 coding DNA: TGTGCCAGCTTTCCGGGGGGCTGGAACACTGAAGCTTTCTTT. This translates into CASFPGGWNTEAFF.

The rearrangement uses TRBV30 and TRBJ1-2; 8 nucleotides agree with TRBD1. The CDR3 is 14 amino acids. Germline trimming cut 1 base from V and 6 bases from J; bases unmatched to any gene: 7. Germline V lookup: CDR1 GTSNPN, CDR2 SVGIG (reference sequence). The CDR3 nucleotides read TGTGCCTGGAGTGCTAACAGGGGGGGGGATGGCTACACCTTC. This encodes CAWSANRGGDGYTF.

V gene TRBV6-6 combines with J gene TRBJ2-7, with D unclear. The V and J ends lost 0 bases and 7 bases respectively, with 13 bases between them. The CDR3 has 14 amino acids. Germline V gene sequence: CDR1 MNHNY, CDR2 SVGAGI (reference sequence). The CDR3 is CASSYSEVFGEQYF. For the CDR3, the DNA is TGTGCCAGCAGTTACTCCGAGGTTTTCGGGGAGCAGTACTTC.

The J gene is TRBJ1-5, the V gene TRBV6-6; 9 bases match TRBD1. CDR1 and CDR2 from the germline V gene are MNHNY and SVGAGI (reference sequence). The CDR3 is made up of 16 amino acids. Unmatched junction bases numbered 10, after V lost 6 bases and J lost 4 bases. The CDR3 nucleotides are TGTGCCAGCAGCCCCGTGGGACAGGGAAAAAATCAGCCCCAGCATTTT. Its translation: CASSPVGQGKNQPQHF.

The rearrangement links TRBV7-3 to TRBJ2-1; 7 bases are a match to TRBD1. The CDR3 is made up of 13 amino acids. The germline gives CDR1 SGHTA, CDR2 FQGTGA. V dropped 2 bases and J dropped 11; count of bases not matched to a gene: 6. Here the CDR3 DNA reads TGTGCCAGCAGCTTATCCCTGAGGGGGCAGCAGTTCTTC. It translates to CASSLSLRGQQFF.